These 23 T cell receptor beta chains originate from one sample sequenced in a study of T cell repertoires and Cas9 in healthy adults. The repertoire was sequenced with immunoSEQ multiplex PCR; TCRdb's copy has only in-frame clones and lacks some. The table has over 12,000 clones, about 91% seen once. The specimen was Tregs (CD4+, CD25+, CD127-, CD137-, CD154-) from PBMCs; culture status not recorded. Every receptor here comes from a human donor in good health.

V usage is TRBV19 and J usage is TRBJ2-1; weak D call: TRBD1 (7 bases). Germline V gene data show CDR1 as LNHDA and CDR2 as SQIVND (reference sequence). Trimming removed 3 bases at V and 1 base at J, with 13 bases between. CDR3 size: 16 residues. The CDR3 is CASSIWRGRSYNEQFF. The CDR3 DNA sequence: TGTGCCAGTAGTATTTGGAGGGGGCGGTCCTACAATGAGCAGTTCTTC.

The V call is TRBV5-1, the J call TRBJ1-1; 8 positions agree with TRBD1. CDR1 and CDR2 (germline): SGHRS, YFSETQ. The V segment lost 4 bases and the J segment 7 bases; nucleotides outside the gene matches: 3. The CDR3 has 12 residues. The CDR3 DNA sequence: TGCGCCAGCAGCCCTACAGGGGGTGAAGCTTTCTTT. This sequence encodes CASSPTGGEAFF. The whole variable domain, filled in from reference TRBV5-1 and TRBJ1-1, reads KAGVTQTPRYLIKTRGQQVTLSCSPISGHRSVSWYQQTPGQGLQFLFEYFSETQRNKGNFPGRFSGRQFSNSRSEMNVSTLELGDSALYLCASSPTGGEAFFGQGTRLTVV.

This chain connects TRBV29-1 to TRBJ2-3; D gene ambiguous. The CDR3 is 12 amino acids. V lost 3 bases and J 1 base, leaving 5 bases between the germline ends. The germline V gene encodes CDR1 SQVTM and CDR2 ANQGSEA. The CDR3 DNA reads as TGCAGCGTTGACGAAGGCACAGATACGCAGTATTTT. Translated, it gives CSVDEGTDTQYF.

This chain links TRBV5-1 with TRBJ1-5; D unclear. V shed 0 bases and J shed 3 bases, with 7 bases lying between them. CDR3 size: 14 residues. Germline CDR1 and CDR2: SGHRS and YFSETQ. CDR3 amino acids: CASSLEPDNQPQHF. The CDR3 DNA reads as TGCGCCAGCAGCTTGGAACCGGACAATCAGCCCCAGCATTTT.

This rearrangement joins TRBV10-3 to TRBJ2-5; 7 bases align to TRBD1. The CDR3 loop spans 14 amino acids. The V segment lost 10 bases and the J segment 0 bases; nucleotides outside the gene matches: 8. Germline values: CDR1 ENHRY, CDR2 SYGVKD. This CDR3 reads CATSPTGNQETQYF. In DNA form, the CDR3 reads TGTGCCACAAGCCCGACAGGGAACCAAGAGACCCAGTACTTC.

The chain couples TRBV9 to TRBJ2-5, with D perhaps matching TRBD1 (5 bases). Germline-derived CDR1 and CDR2 are SGDLS and YYNGEE. Trimming removed 4 bases from V and 5 bases from J, with 12 bases in between. The CDR3 loop spans 13 amino acids. CDR3 nucleotide sequence: TGTGCCAGCAGCCCGGGCCCAGGGGAGACCCAGTACTTC. This codes for CASSPGPGETQYF. The whole variable domain, filled in from reference TRBV9 and TRBJ2-5, reads DSGVTQTPKHLITATGQRVTLRCSPRSGDLSVYWYQQSLDQGLQFLIQYYNGEERAKGNILERFSAQQFPDLHSELNLSSLELGDSALYFCASSPGPGETQYFGPGTRLLVL.

V and J are TRBV19 and TRBJ1-5; D might be TRBD1 (6 bases). This CDR3 contains 15 residues. V was pared by 5 bases and J by 3 bases, with 14 bases between. The germline V gene encodes CDR1 LNHDA and CDR2 SQIVND (reference sequence). Written as DNA, the CDR3 is TGTGCCAGTAGTGGACAGTCGGGACTCAATCAGCCCCAGCATTTT. It translates to CASSGQSGLNQPQHF.

The genes are TRBV12-5 and TRBJ1-5; unclear D gene. Trimming took off 2 bases at V and 7 bases at J, with 3 bases between the two ends. Per germline, CDR1 LGHNT and CDR2 FRNRAP. The CDR3 consists of 11 residues. The CDR3 region has the DNA TGTGCTAGTGGTTTGTACCAGCCCCAGCATTTT. It encodes CASGLYQPQHF.

This clone is a singleton in its sample. This chain uses TRBV5-1 with TRBJ2-5; TRBD1 matches 11 bases. The CDR3 length is 16 residues. CDR1 and CDR2 (germline): SGHRS, YFSETQ. V shed 1 base, J shed 5 bases, and the junction held 7 bases outside the gene matches. The CDR3 DNA reads TGCGCCAGCAGCTTGCCTGGGACAGGGGGGACGGAGACCCAGTACTTC. Its protein is CASSLPGTGGTETQYF.

This chain links TRBV5-1 with TRBJ1-2; 7 positions match TRBD1. CDR1 is SGHRS and CDR2 is YFSETQ in the germline V gene. The CDR3 contains 13 residues. After removal of 3 bases from V and 4 bases from J, the junction contained 3 bases not matched to a gene. In DNA, the CDR3 is TGCGCCAGCAGCTGGACAGGTAGCTATGGCTACACCTTC. This gives the protein CASSWTGSYGYTF.

DNA for the CDR3: TGCGCCAGCAGCTTGGCCAATACATTGAGCTCACCCCTCCACTTT. It codes for CASSLANTLSSPLHF. The chain couples TRBV5-1 to TRBJ1-6; D unclear. Trimming left V 0 bases short and J 10 bases short, with 14 bases between. This CDR3 is built from 15 residues. Germline CDR1 is SGHRS and CDR2 is YFSETQ.

The chain combines TRBV11-2 with TRBJ2-4; 7 bases fit TRBD1. Per the germline V gene, CDR1 is SGHAT and CDR2 is FQNNGV. This CDR3 comprises 16 residues. Trimming removed 1 base from V and 8 bases from J; junction bases left unmatched: 11. CDR3 DNA sequence: TGTGCCAGCAGCTTAGGGGCGACAGGGATCGTTGACATTCAGTACTTC. Its protein is CASSLGATGIVDIQYF.

V and J are TRBV7-9 and TRBJ2-1, with 16 bases identical to TRBD2. Trimming cost V 11 bases and J 8 bases; bases outside gene matches: 18. This CDR3 has 18 amino acids. The germline CDR1 and CDR2 sequences are SEHNR and FQNEAQ (reference sequence). The CDR3 DNA reads TGTGCCCTCTGGAGGTCGGGACTAGCGGGGGGGCATGTTGATGAGCAGTTCTTC. Translating gives CALWRSGLAGGHVDEQFF.

The gene calls are TRBV27 and TRBJ1-2; D may be TRBD1 (5 bases). Germline-derived CDR1 and CDR2 are MNHEY and SMNVEV (reference sequence). Trimming stripped 1 base from V and 4 bases from J, with 13 bases between. This CDR3 is 15 amino acids long. CDR3 amino acids: CASSLLASGRYGYTF. CDR3 in DNA: TGTGCCAGCAGTTTATTAGCATCGGGGCGCTATGGCTACACCTTC.

The J gene is TRBJ1-2, the V gene TRBV7-2, with TRBD1 identical over 8 bases. The CDR3 sequence is 17 residues long. Germline loops: CDR1 SGHTA, CDR2 FQGNSA. After removal of 5 bases from V and 3 bases from J, the junction contained 14 bases not matched to a gene. CDR3 amino acids: CASSHPPPTTGDYGYTF. The CDR3 bases are TGTGCCAGCAGCCACCCTCCGCCGACGACAGGGGACTATGGCTACACCTTC.

The chain employs TRBV6-5 and TRBJ2-3, with TRBD2 matching 9 bases. In germline, CDR1 is MNHEY, CDR2 SVGAGI. This CDR3 has 14 amino acids. Trimming cost V 6 bases and J 4 bases; bases outside gene matches: 5. The DNA of the CDR3 is TGTGCCAGCAGGCGGGGGGGCGGGGCAGATACGCAGTATTTT. It encodes CASRRGGGADTQYF.

This chain uses TRBV7-2 with TRBJ1-2; no reliable D call. Germline V CDR1 and CDR2: SGHTA, FQGNSA. The V end was cut by 2 bases, the J end by 4 bases, with 11 bases between. The CDR3 sequence is 14 residues long. CDR3: CASSLLASFYGYTF. Written as DNA, the CDR3 is TGTGCCAGCAGCTTATTGGCCAGCTTCTATGGCTACACCTTC.

J is TRBJ1-5 and V is TRBV18; D gene uncertain. Per the germline V gene, CDR1 is KGHSH and CDR2 is LQKENI. The CDR3 has 12 residues. V was trimmed by 3 bases and J by 5 bases, leaving 5 bases between them. This CDR3 reads CASSPGHQPQHF. CDR3 DNA: TGTGCCAGCTCACCCGGACATCAGCCCCAGCATTTT.

The gene calls are TRBV18 and TRBJ2-1; tentatively, D is TRBD2 (6 bases). Trimming took 2 bases from V and 10 from J, leaving 21 bases between them. CDR1 and CDR2 from the germline V gene are KGHSH and LQKENI. The CDR3 runs to 16 residues. The CDR3 bases are TGTGCCAGCTCACCATCGGGGGAGTGGATGGTGGGGGAGCAGTTCTTC. Its protein product is CASSPSGEWMVGEQFF.

The chain links TRBV2 to TRBJ2-1, with D unclear. V was shortened by 4 bases and J by 3 bases, with 10 bases between the two germline ends. In germline, CDR1 is SNHLY, CDR2 FYNNEI. This CDR3 comprises 14 residues. DNA of the CDR3: TGTGCCAGCAGTGTTGGGAACAGCTACAATGAGCAGTTCTTC. Residues: CASSVGNSYNEQFF.

The chain has TRBV10-3 and TRBJ2-3; 7 nucleotides line up with TRBD1. This CDR3 contains 15 residues. Germline CDR1 ENHRY, CDR2 SYGVKD. Losses at the gene ends were 5 bases for V and 0 bases for J; bases not matched to a gene: 5. The CDR3 region is CAISHSGGSTDTQYF. The CDR3 DNA sequence: TGTGCCATCAGTCACTCAGGGGGTAGCACAGATACGCAGTATTTT.

The chain joins TRBV11-3 to TRBJ2-2, with a possible D match to TRBD2 (7 bases). V was trimmed by 6 bases and J by 7 bases, leaving 18 bases between them. This CDR3 has 15 residues. CDR1 is SGHNT, CDR2 YENEEA, per germline. The CDR3 nucleotides read TGTGCCAGCAGGCCGGGGGCGGGAGCTTTCGGGGAGCTGTTTTTT. Protein product: CASRPGAGAFGELFF.

The rearrangement uses TRBV7-8 and TRBJ2-1; D uncertain. Trimming cost V 4 bases and J 7 bases, with 8 bases left between them. The CDR3 length is 12 residues. Looked up from germline, CDR1 is SGHVS and CDR2 is FQNEAQ. Here the CDR3 reads CASSYPLNEQFF. CDR3 DNA: TGTGCCAGCAGCTACCCCCTAAATGAGCAGTTCTTC.